What follows are 8 T cell receptor beta chains derived from one specimen sequenced in a study of cytomegalovirus exposure and HLA in healthy donors. 60 Vbeta and 13 Jbeta primers were used in PCR. Sequencing was performed with immunoSEQ multiplex PCR; in TCRdb, only in-frame clones are kept and a portion is missing. This table holds fewer than 150,000 clones, approximately 83% found once. The sequencing input was PBMCs. These receptor sequences come from a man aged 40-55 years in good health and CMV-seronegative.

V is TRBV11-2 and J is TRBJ2-5; 8 bases align to TRBD2. J was trimmed by 0 bases and V by 1 base; bases with no gene match: 13. This CDR3 is built from 19 residues. Germline values: CDR1 SGHAT, CDR2 FQNNGV. The CDR3 loop reads CASSLGGVVGREDQETQYF. The CDR3 DNA reads TGTGCCAGCAGCTTAGGGGGGGTGGTCGGGCGGGAGGACCAAGAGACCCAGTACTTC.

The chain recombines TRBV6-6 with TRBJ1-1; D is unclear. CDR1 MNHNY and CDR2 SVGAGI come from the germline V gene (reference sequence). CDR3 size: 11 residues. The germline V and J ends were trimmed by 10 bases and 7 bases, with 13 bases remaining between them. Written as DNA, the CDR3 is TGTGCCACCTCCGACCGGAGTGAAGCTTTCTTT. Translating gives CATSDRSEAFF.

In its sample, this clone was seen once. This sequence joins TRBV30 and TRBJ2-1; no firm D call. The CDR3 spans 11 residues. Germline V gives CDR1 GTSNPN, CDR2 SVGIG (reference sequence). Between the trimmed V and J ends, which lost 2 bases and 10 bases, there was a span of 9 bases. CDR3 protein: CAWSQYGEQFF. The CDR3 nucleotides read TGTGCCTGGAGTCAGTACGGGGAGCAGTTCTTC.

This rearrangement joins TRBV5-1 to TRBJ1-1; D unresolved. The V gene's germline CDR1 is SGHRS and CDR2 YFSETQ. There are 17 residues in the CDR3. Trimming took off 0 bases at V and 3 bases at J, with 18 bases between the two ends. The CDR3 DNA follows: TGCGCCAGCAGCTTGGCCGGGGTTGGCGATGGGTACACTGAAGCTTTCTTT. It specifies CASSLAGVGDGYTEAFF.

V usage is TRBV7-9 and J usage is TRBJ1-2; possible D gene TRBD1, 6 bases. Per germline, CDR1 SEHNR and CDR2 FQNEAQ (reference sequence). This CDR3 has 14 amino acids. The V gene lost 5 bases and the J gene lost 1 base, with 11 bases spanning the gap. The CDR3 DNA reads TGTGCCAGCAGCGTTTGGACAGTTAACTATGGCTACACCTTC. Translating gives CASSVWTVNYGYTF.

CDR3 region: CAIAPLATEGYGYTF. DNA of the CDR3: TGTGCCATCGCTCCTCTCGCGACGGAGGGATATGGCTACACCTTC. The rearrangement uses TRBV10-3 and TRBJ1-2; no clear D gene. Germline CDR1 reads ENHRY; CDR2 reads SYGVKD. The CDR3 runs to 15 residues. The V end was cut by 8 bases, the J end by 5 bases, with 21 bases between.

The rearrangement uses TRBV6-4 and TRBJ2-1; D not certain. The CDR3 runs to 15 residues. In germline, CDR1 is MRHNA, CDR2 SNTAGT. V shed 2 bases and J shed 3 bases, with 11 bases lying between them. Written as DNA, the CDR3 is TGTGCCAGCAGTGACGATGACAAGAACTACAATGAGCAGTTCTTC. Translation gives CASSDDDKNYNEQFF.

CDR3 in amino acids: CASSLDTGPQHF. The CDR3 bases are TGTGCCAGCAGCCTGGATACAGGTCCCCAGCATTTT. This sequence joins TRBV7-2 and TRBJ1-5, with D perhaps TRBD1 (5 bases). The CDR3 sequence is 12 residues long. CDR1 SGHTA and CDR2 FQGNSA come from the germline V gene. The V gene lost 5 bases and the J gene lost 10 bases, with 12 bases spanning the gap. Complete variable domain (other parts from reference TRBV7-2 and TRBJ1-5): GAGVSQSPSNKVTEKGKDVELRCDPISGHTALYWYRQSLGQGLEFLIYFQGNSAPDKSGLPSDRFSAERTGGSVSTLTIQRTQQEDSAVYLCASSLDTGPQHFGDGTRLSIL.